These 10 T cell receptor beta chains came from one sample sequenced in a study of molecular identifiers for immune sequencing clone quantification. TCRdb passed the PCR reads through MiXCR, listing each CDR3 protein once. Among hundreds of thousands of distinct CDR3 sequences listed, around 25% were seen once. Source material: naive CD8+ T cells from blood, with Jurkat cell RNA spiked in. Sample subset: FACS-sorted CD8+CD4-CCR7+CD45RA+ naive T cells. The receptors stem from a human donor in good health. Some libraries in this study had Jurkat cell RNA spiked in.

This clonotype was recorded a few times. V gene TRBV30 combines with J gene TRBJ1-1; D ambiguous. The CDR3 runs to 12 residues. CDR1 is GTSNPN, CDR2 SVGIG, per germline (reference sequence). Trimming stripped 0 bases from V and 4 bases from J, with 6 bases between. The CDR3 DNA reads TGTGCCTGGAGTGTATCGGTCACTGAAGCTTTCTTT. This gives the protein CAWSVSVTEAFF.

At least ten counts were recorded for this clonotype. The chain has TRBV28 and TRBJ2-7, with 8 bases matching TRBD2. CDR3 length equals 18 residues. J was trimmed by 0 bases and V by 7 bases; bases with no gene match: 17. The germline V gene encodes CDR1 MDHEN and CDR2 SYDVKM. CDR3 sequence (DNA): TGTGCCAGCAAATATACAGGACCTGCCAGCGGGAGCTCCTACGAGCAGTACTTC. This codes for CASKYTGPASGSSYEQYF.

This clonotype appeared many times. This sequence joins TRBV9 and TRBJ1-1; TRBD1 matches at 11 bases. Losses at the gene ends were 2 bases for V and 6 bases for J; bases not matched to a gene: 6. From germline, CDR1 is SGDLS and CDR2 YYNGEE. The CDR3 is 15 amino acids. The CDR3, as DNA: TGTGCCAGCAGCGTGGGGACAGGGGGAATCGCTGAAGCTTTCTTT. Translation gives CASSVGTGGIAEAFF.

This clonotype was counted many times. The chain joins TRBV7-9 to TRBJ1-1; a possible D gene is TRBD1 (5 bases). The CDR3 runs to 15 residues. The ends were cut back, 2 bases at V and 5 bases at J, with 15 bases in the middle. Looked up from germline, CDR1 is SEHNR and CDR2 is FQNEAQ (reference sequence). In nucleotides, the CDR3 is TGTGCCAGCAGCTTAATTTTGCAGGGAGGGACTGAAGCTTTCTTT. Translated: CASSLILQGGTEAFF.

V and J are TRBV24-1 and TRBJ2-1, with 12 nucleotides matching TRBD1. The germline gives CDR1 KGHDR, CDR2 SFDVKD. J lost 14 bases, V lost 4 bases, and 5 bases had no gene match. The CDR3 has 13 amino acids. The chain's CDR3 is CATSDTGTGGEFF. CDR3 coding DNA: TGTGCCACCAGTGACACCGGGACAGGGGGCGAGTTCTTC.

This clonotype has just a few counts. The V and J genes are TRBV4-2 and TRBJ2-3; the D call may be TRBD1 or TRBD2 (5 bases each). V lost 0 bases and J 1 base, leaving 14 bases between the germline ends. The CDR3 consists of 17 residues. CDR1 is LGHNA and CDR2 is YNFKEQ in the germline V gene. The CDR3 DNA reads as TGTGCCAGCAGCCAAGAAGTAGGGACGGCGGGCACAGATACGCAGTATTTT. This codes for CASSQEVGTAGTDTQYF.

This clonotype was detected only a few times. A read error may explain this, as a much larger clone is one base away. The rearrangement uses TRBV4-1 and TRBJ1-5; 7 bases are a match to TRBD1. CDR1 MGHRA and CDR2 YSYEKL come from the germline V gene. CDR3 length equals 17 residues. Trimming at V came to 0 bases and at J to 2 bases, leaving 7 bases not matched to a gene. The CDR3 coding sequence is TGCGCCAGCAGCCAAGATCGGACAGGCCTGTGCAATCAGCCCCAGCATTTT. It is translated as CASSQDRTGLCNQPQHF.

This clonotype was seen only a few times. V and J are TRBV6-5 and TRBJ2-5; TRBD1 might be the D (6 bases). V was clipped by 2 bases and J by 4 bases, with 17 bases between them. This CDR3 has 16 amino acids. Looked up from germline, CDR1 is MNHEY and CDR2 is SVGAGI. The CDR3 here is CASSYTLTGARETQYF. CDR3 sequence (DNA): TGTGCCAGCAGTTACACGCTGACAGGCGCCCGAGAGACCCAGTACTTC.

The V and J genes are TRBV11-2 and TRBJ2-7; 13 positions match TRBD2. Trimming cost V 3 bases and J 2 bases; bases outside gene matches: 7. CDR3 length: 17 residues. Germline V gene lookup returns CDR1 SGHAT and CDR2 FQNNGV. The CDR3 reads CASSLGLAGSAPYEQYF. CDR3 DNA: TGTGCCAGCAGCTTGGGACTAGCGGGGTCCGCCCCCTACGAGCAGTACTTC.

Turning to this clonotype: This CDR3 fails to terminate in the conserved phenylalanine or tryptophan, so it likely reflects a read error. The J gene is TRBJ1-2, the V gene TRBV7-9; 7 bases fit TRBD1. V dropped 4 bases and J dropped 2; count of bases not matched to a gene: 13. The CDR3 spans 17 residues. Germline V gene sequence: CDR1 SEHNR, CDR2 FQNEAQ (reference sequence). CDR3 nucleotides: TGTGCCAGCAGCTCGGAGGCCGGGACAGCTTTCAACTATGGCTACACCATC. Protein: CASSSEAGTAFNYGYTI.